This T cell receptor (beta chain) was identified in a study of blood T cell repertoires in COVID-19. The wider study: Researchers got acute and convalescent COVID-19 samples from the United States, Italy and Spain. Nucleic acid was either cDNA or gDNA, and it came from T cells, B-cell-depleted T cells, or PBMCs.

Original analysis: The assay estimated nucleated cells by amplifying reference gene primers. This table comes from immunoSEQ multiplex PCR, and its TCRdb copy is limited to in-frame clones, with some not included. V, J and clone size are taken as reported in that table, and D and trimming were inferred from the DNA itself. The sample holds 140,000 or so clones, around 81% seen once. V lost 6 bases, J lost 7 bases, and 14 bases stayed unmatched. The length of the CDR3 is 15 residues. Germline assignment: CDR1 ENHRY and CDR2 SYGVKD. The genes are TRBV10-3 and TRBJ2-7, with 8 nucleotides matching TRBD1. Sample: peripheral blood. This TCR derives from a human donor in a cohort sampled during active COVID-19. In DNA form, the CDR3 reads TGTGCCATCAGGGGCTCAGACAGGGGTCATGGAGAGCAGTACTTC. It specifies CAIRGSDRGHGEQYF.